These 4 T cell receptor beta chains originate from one sample sequenced in a study of vaccination effects on CD4 cells after COVID-19. Assay: immunoSEQ multiplex PCR; the TCRdb copy retains only in-frame clones and omits some. The sample records fewer than 60,000 clones, approximately 81% being singletons. Cells that had been cultured for 10 days were the source of isolated CD4+ T cells. Of the BNT162b2 and mRNA-1273 vaccines, participants received two doses of one or the other. No antigen has been assigned to these receptors. Sequencing used CD4+ T cells from PBMCs cultured without peptide, obtained after COVID-19 vaccination. These receptors were taken from a human donor who received a COVID-19 vaccine.

This clone was observed a few times. J is TRBJ2-2 and V is TRBV6-1, with 7 bases identical to TRBD1. This CDR3 contains 15 residues. Germline loops: CDR1 MNHNS, CDR2 SASEGT. The ends lost 2 bases at V and 5 bases at J; junction bases unmatched: 5. This chain's CDR3 is CASSEQGTATGELFF. CDR3 bases: TGTGCCAGCAGTGAACAGGGGACAGCTACCGGGGAGCTGTTTTTT.

The chain recombines TRBV4-1 with TRBJ1-3, with unresolved D. The CDR3 is made up of 15 amino acids. The germline gives CDR1 MGHRA, CDR2 YSYEKL. Trimming took off 1 base at V and 4 bases at J, with 11 bases between the two ends. CDR3 sequence (DNA): TGCGCCAGCAGCCAAGGTGGCAGTAAGGGAAACACCATATATTTT. Translating it yields CASSQGGSKGNTIYF.

A few counts support this clone. This chain uses TRBV5-4 with TRBJ1-3; D is uncertain. V lost 0 bases, J lost 4 bases, and 8 bases lay in between. The CDR3 has 14 residues. CDR1 SGHNT and CDR2 YYREEE come from the germline V gene (reference sequence). The CDR3 protein is CASSLGPLGNTIYF. The CDR3, as DNA: TGTGCCAGCAGCTTGGGGCCCCTAGGAAACACCATATATTTT.

The chain is built from TRBV2 and TRBJ2-7; D gene unclear. V lost 7 bases and J lost 0, with 13 bases in between. The CDR3 length is 14 residues. Germline CDR1 SNHLY, CDR2 FYNNEI. The CDR3 DNA follows: TGTGCCAGCATCCTCTCCGAGGCCTCCTACGAGCAGTACTTC. Residues: CASILSEASYEQYF.